This T cell receptor beta chain was obtained from a study of OX40 agonist ivuxolimab in advanced cancers. Autoimmune disease history or systemic immunosuppression excluded patients. Profiling relied on immunoSEQ multiplex PCR, and the TCRdb table lists in-frame clones only, not all of them. The sample carries 70,000 to 85,000 clones, 85% to 95% recorded once. CDR3 length: 15 residues. V was pared by 3 bases and J by 3 bases, with 3 bases of the junction left unmatched. Germline lookup yields CDR1 SGHRS and CDR2 YFSETQ. This sequence was found in an adult with an advanced solid tumor such as melanoma, head and neck, liver or kidney cancer. Sequenced material: CD4+ or CD8+ T cells sorted from blood, taken in a trial of the OX40 agonist ivuxolimab. V is TRBV5-1 and J is TRBJ2-7; 13 nucleotides agree with TRBD2. The CDR3 DNA is TGCGCCAGCAGCTCGGGACTAGCGGGAATCTACGAGCAGTACTTC. Translation: CASSSGLAGIYEQYF.